Listed here are 26 T cell receptor beta chains from one sample, sequenced in a study of blood T cells in healthy people across ages. Using a J-beta primer mix together with a sample-barcoded 5' primer, a second PCR was run for roughly 7 to 12 cycles. TCRdb re-called the 5' RACE reads through MiXCR, storing one row per CDR3 protein. The top ten clones hold around an eighth of a sample with roughly 900,000 distinct CDR3 sequences, around 46% of them seen once. The source material was blood. The receptor set was obtained from a young man in good health.

This clonotype has only one observation. This chain links TRBV6-5 with TRBJ1-5; TRBD1 might be the D (5 bases). The CDR3 consists of 15 residues. V was pared by 0 bases and J by 3 bases, with 9 bases between. CDR1 is MNHEY, CDR2 SVGAGI, per germline. CDR3 DNA sequence: TGTGCCAGCAGTTACTCCGCGGACAACAATCAGCCCCAGCATTTT. Residues: CASSYSADNNQPQHF.

The J gene is TRBJ1-2, the V gene TRBV20-1, with 11 bases that match TRBD1. The junction had 5 bases not matched to a gene; V was cut back by 0 bases and J by 5 bases. Germline CDR1 is DFQATT and CDR2 is SNEGSKA (reference sequence). There are 15 residues in the CDR3. The CDR3 DNA follows: TGCAGTGCTAGAGAGGACAGGGGGCGGTCTTATGGCTACACCTTC. Protein: CSAREDRGRSYGYTF.

This clonotype was counted between two and nine times. This chain links TRBV12-3 or TRBV12-4 with TRBJ1-2; D possibly corresponds to TRBD1 (5 bases). Trimming pared 6 bases from V and 6 bases from J, leaving 17 bases between. CDR3 length: 14 residues. This CDR3 is CASSNTELGHGYTF. CDR3 in DNA: TGTGCCAGCAGCAACACCGAGTTGGGGCATGGCTACACCTTC.

The chain couples TRBV2 to TRBJ1-5; TRBD1 matches 7 bases. Trimming at V came to 6 bases and at J to 0 bases, leaving 2 bases not matched to a gene. There are 14 residues in the CDR3. CDR1 SNHLY and CDR2 FYNNEI come from the germline V gene. CDR3 sequence reads: CASRDRISNQPQHF. The CDR3 region has the DNA TGTGCCAGCAGGGACAGGATTAGCAATCAGCCCCAGCATTTT.

This chain joins TRBV28 and TRBJ1-2; 12 bases match TRBD1. Unmatched junction bases numbered 12, after V lost 6 bases and J lost 13 bases. This CDR3 region has 14 residues. Germline V gene data show CDR1 as MDHEN and CDR2 as SYDVKM. The CDR3 spells CASSTGTGGPLLTF. The CDR3 DNA follows: TGTGCCAGCAGCACCGGGACAGGGGGCCCTCTCCTCACCTTC.

The chain links TRBV12-3 or TRBV12-4 to TRBJ2-5; D might be TRBD1 (5 bases). This CDR3 comprises 16 residues. V was cut by 3 bases and J by 1 base, with 15 bases left in between. Here the CDR3 DNA reads TGTGCCAGCAGTTTTGTTGGGGCAACACGCCAAGAGACCCAGTACTTC. Protein: CASSFVGATRQETQYF.

The CDR3 region has the DNA TGCAGTGCTAGTAGGCGGGGGGCTCAAGAGACCCAGTACTTC. Amino acids: CSASRRGAQETQYF. This sequence joins TRBV20-1 and TRBJ2-5, with 8 bases that match TRBD2. This CDR3 has 14 residues. The germline V gene encodes CDR1 DFQATT and CDR2 SNEGSKA (reference sequence). J was trimmed by 2 bases and V by 3 bases; bases with no gene match: 5.

The J gene is TRBJ2-5, the V gene TRBV6-1; D unresolved. This CDR3 contains 11 residues. The V gene's germline CDR1 is MNHNS and CDR2 SASEGT. Trimming stripped 2 bases from V and 11 bases from J, with 9 bases between. CDR3 sequence reads: CASSELGIQYF. CDR3 nucleotides: TGTGCCAGCAGTGAACTGGGTATTCAGTACTTC.

This clonotype was counted between two and nine times. V usage is TRBV12-3 or TRBV12-4 and J usage is TRBJ2-5; 7 bases agree with TRBD2. The CDR3 runs to 14 residues. With V trimmed by 5 bases and J by 5 bases, 8 bases remained unmatched. This chain's CDR3 is CASSLTVGGETQYF. DNA for the CDR3: TGTGCCAGCAGTCTTACCGTGGGGGGGGAGACCCAGTACTTC.

Worth noting for this clonotype: One end of the junction does not line up with germline, which may come from a read error. The chain recombines TRBV4-2 with TRBJ2-3, with a tentative D call TRBD1 (6 bases). Germline values: CDR1 LGHNA, CDR2 YNFKEQ. This CDR3 contains 16 residues. The CDR3 loop reads CASSQEFRGSTDAQYF. The CDR3 region has the DNA TGTGCCAGCAGCCAAGAGTTCAGGGGAAGCACAGATGCGCAGTATTTT.

A remark on this clonotype: Germline is not matched at one junction end, which may reflect a read error. The chain couples TRBV11-2 to TRBJ2-1, with 9 bases lining up with TRBD1. The DNA end lines up better with TRBJ2-7; the J call may be wrong. The CDR3 contains 16 residues. CDR1 is SGHAT, CDR2 FQNNGV, per germline. The CDR3 loop is CASSLRTGVFYNEQYF. The CDR3 nucleotides read TGCGCCAGCAGCTTAAGGACAGGGGTTTTCTACAATGAGCAGTACTTC.

In nucleotides, the CDR3 is TGCAGTGCACCTAAGACGGGACTAGCAGGGACCACAGATACGCAGTATTTT. Translated, it gives CSAPKTGLAGTTDTQYF. The V and J genes are TRBV20-1 and TRBJ2-3; 9 nucleotides line up with TRBD2. The CDR3 runs 17 residues. CDR1 DFQATT and CDR2 SNEGSKA come from the germline V gene (reference sequence). Losses at the gene ends were 6 bases for V and 2 bases for J; bases not matched to a gene: 15.

Comment on this clonotype: The junction differs from germline at one of its ends, possibly a read error. This sequence joins TRBV7-2 and TRBJ1-5, with a tentative D call TRBD1 (5 bases). The CDR3 spans 15 residues. From germline, CDR1 is SGHTA and CDR2 FQGNSA. CDR3 sequence reads: CASSDLRGVNQPQHF. The DNA of the CDR3 is TGTGCTAGCAGCGATCTAAGGGGTGTTAACCAGCCCCAGCATTTT.

This clonotype was counted a few times. The chain combines TRBV29-1 with TRBJ2-2, with TRBD1 identical over 7 bases. Trimming cost V 7 bases and J 2 bases; bases outside gene matches: 10. This CDR3 is built from 15 residues. Germline V gene data show CDR1 as SQVTM and CDR2 as ANQGSEA. In DNA, the CDR3 is TGCAGCGGAGCCGCCGGGACAGCTAACACCGGGGAGCTGTTTTTT. Translated: CSGAAGTANTGELFF.

The rearrangement joins TRBV4-2 to TRBJ2-2; a weak D match, TRBD2 (5 bases). Between the trimmed V and J ends, which lost 1 base and 5 bases, there was a span of 20 bases. From germline, CDR1 is LGHNA and CDR2 YNFKEQ. CDR3 length: 18 amino acids. The chain's CDR3 is CASSQVQRAGLGTGELFF. DNA of the CDR3: TGTGCCAGCAGCCAAGTCCAGAGGGCCGGGCTCGGTACCGGGGAGCTGTTTTTT.

The chain carries TRBV6-5 and TRBJ1-5, with a weak D call TRBD1 (6 bases). In germline, CDR1 is MNHEY, CDR2 SVGAGI. V lost 7 bases, J lost 3 bases, and 10 bases lay in between. The CDR3 runs 13 residues. Here the CDR3 DNA reads TGTGCCAGCACTCGGGGGGCCAATCAGCCCCAGCATTTT. This sequence encodes CASTRGANQPQHF.

This chain links TRBV3-1 with TRBJ2-7; 10 positions match TRBD1. The CDR3 extends over 15 amino acids. V was clipped by 3 bases and J by 2 bases; unmatched bases: 4. Per the germline V gene, CDR1 is LGHDT and CDR2 is YNNKEL (reference sequence). CDR3 bases: TGTGCCAGCAGCCACAAGGACAGGGGGACCTACGAGCAGTACTTC. Translated, it gives CASSHKDRGTYEQYF.

The rearrangement uses TRBV2 and TRBJ2-2; D is tentatively TRBD1 or TRBD2 (5 bases each). This CDR3 comprises 16 residues. Per germline, CDR1 SNHLY and CDR2 FYNNEI. Between the trimmed V and J ends, which lost 4 bases and 7 bases, there was a span of 19 bases. CDR3 nucleotides: TGTGCCAGCAGTGTGGGACGGAGCTTAGTGGTCGGGGAGCTGTTTTTT. Amino acid sequence: CASSVGRSLVVGELFF.

CDR3 bases: TGTGCCACCACAGGGAACAATCAGCCCCAGCATTTT. Amino acid sequence: CATTGNNQPQHF. The V gene is TRBV28, the J gene TRBJ1-5; D may be TRBD1 (6 bases). This CDR3 spans 12 amino acids. The ends were cut back, 10 bases at V and 3 bases at J, with 10 bases in the middle. Germline values: CDR1 MDHEN, CDR2 SYDVKM.

This clonotype was seen more than once but under ten times. The chain couples TRBV4-1 to TRBJ2-5, with D perhaps TRBD2 (5 bases). Trimming took 0 bases from V and 5 from J, leaving 13 bases between them. The length of the CDR3 is 15 residues. CDR1 MGHRA and CDR2 YSYEKL come from the germline V gene. CDR3 loop: CASSQEGVLAETQYF. The CDR3 DNA sequence: TGCGCCAGCAGCCAAGAGGGAGTTCTTGCCGAGACCCAGTACTTC.

The CDR3 DNA sequence: TGTGCCAGCAGACTAGGGCGGGGGGGCCTCGTCACCGGGGAGCTGTTTTTT. This codes for CASRLGRGGLVTGELFF. The V and J genes are TRBV7-2 and TRBJ2-2, with 9 nucleotides matching TRBD2. Germline V CDR1 and CDR2: SGHTA, FQGNSA. V shed 6 bases, J shed 4 bases, and the junction held 12 bases outside the gene matches. There are 17 residues in the CDR3.

The sample holds many counts of this clonotype. In DNA, the CDR3 is TGCAGTGCGAAGGGGACAGTCAGCACAGATACGCAGTATTTT. Its translation: CSAKGTVSTDTQYF. This chain connects TRBV20-1 to TRBJ2-3; 7 bases match TRBD1. V was pared by 6 bases and J by 0 bases, with 6 bases of the junction left unmatched. Looked up from germline, CDR1 is DFQATT and CDR2 is SNEGSKA (reference sequence). The CDR3 runs 14 residues.

This clonotype came up a few times. The V gene is TRBV7-9, the J gene TRBJ2-7; D may be TRBD1 (6 bases). This CDR3 spans 16 amino acids. In germline, CDR1 is SEHNR, CDR2 FQNEAQ (reference sequence). Trimming removed 4 bases from V and 0 bases from J, with 16 bases in between. CDR3 nucleotide sequence: TGTGCCAGCAGCTCGACAACTGGACAGCTCTCCTACGAGCAGTACTTC. Translation: CASSSTTGQLSYEQYF.

This rearrangement joins TRBV4-3 to TRBJ2-2; the D gene is possibly TRBD2 (5 bases). CDR3 size: 15 residues. CDR1 and CDR2 from the germline V gene are LGHNA and YSLEER. V gave up 0 bases and J gave up 3 bases, with 8 bases separating them. CDR3 DNA: TGCGCCAGCAGCCAAGATACGGGGTACACCGGGGAGCTGTTTTTT. Translating gives CASSQDTGYTGELFF.

A few counts support this clonotype. The chain is built from TRBV20-1 and TRBJ2-1; 11 positions agree with TRBD2. This CDR3 contains 18 residues. Trimming removed 0 bases from V and 0 bases from J; junction bases left unmatched: 7. The germline V gene encodes CDR1 DFQATT and CDR2 SNEGSKA (reference sequence). The CDR3 loop reads CSARDMLLAGDSYNEQFF. The CDR3 nucleotides read TGCAGTGCTAGAGATATGTTACTAGCGGGAGACTCCTACAATGAGCAGTTCTTC.

The chain has TRBV6-5 and TRBJ1-2; D perhaps matches TRBD1 (5 bases). CDR3 length: 16 amino acids. Germline CDR1 MNHEY, CDR2 SVGAGI. V gave up 4 bases and J gave up 7 bases, with 22 bases separating them. The CDR3 sequence is CASSWINRGLQGGYTF. CDR3 nucleotides: TGTGCCAGCAGTTGGATAAACCGGGGCCTTCAGGGTGGCTACACCTTC.